This TCR beta chain was sequenced for a study of T cell clonality in common variable immunodeficiency. This clone was observed many times. Its antigen is not known. Read sequence stops 3 residues before the CDR3 end, and the germline J gene provides the missing end. Other nucleotide sequences from this sample produce the same CDR3. Points from the study as a whole: Fewer TCRbeta clones were shared among CVID subjects than controls.

Most patients and controls had Caucasian heritage. The CDR3 is made up of 12 amino acids. Produced via immunoSEQ multiplex PCR; TCRdb's table is partial and in-frame only. Singletons are absent from the sample, which has over 35,000 clones. The chain is built from TRBV12-3 or TRBV12-4 and TRBJ1-2; the D is unclear. The sequenced sample was peripheral blood mononuclear cells. This TCR was sampled from a person between 18 and 75 years old in good health. The covered CDR3 bases are TGTGCCAGCAGTCTAGGGTCGGGGGGC. Translation gives CASSLGSGG. In full, the CDR3 reads CASSLGSGGYTF.